This T cell receptor (beta chain) was documented in a study of blood T cell repertoires in COVID-19. In the study overall: T cells, B-cell-depleted T cells, or PBMCs supplied cDNA or gDNA.

Authors' data handling: It was from reference gene primer amplification that nucleated cell counts were estimated. Profiling relied on immunoSEQ multiplex PCR, and the TCRdb table lists in-frame clones only, not all of them. V and J calls and clone size are those listed in that table; D and trimming were worked out from the DNA. This sample has about 59,000 clones, with around 80% found just once. The V end lost 6 bases, the J end lost 5 bases, and 7 bases lay between the germline ends. The CDR3 sequence is 11 residues long. The germline V gene has CDR1 MNHNY and CDR2 SVGAGI (reference sequence). The table lists this clone with a few counts.

This chain joins TRBV6-6 and TRBJ1-1; D is uncertain. The clonotype was recovered from an older man with acute or convalescent COVID-19. Sequencing used peripheral blood. CDR3: CASRLGTEAFF. Written as DNA, the CDR3 is TGTGCCAGCAGACTAGGTACTGAAGCTTTCTTT.